This T cell receptor (beta chain) was recorded in a study of cytomegalovirus exposure and HLA in healthy donors. The trim removed 6 bases at V and 4 bases at J, leaving 3 bases unmatched. CDR1 and CDR2 (germline): SNHLY, FYNNEI. This CDR3 spans 13 amino acids. The PCR ran on 60 Vbeta and 13 Jbeta primers. Sequencing used immunoSEQ multiplex PCR; TCRdb keeps in-frame clones, though not all of them. The repertoire holds some 94,000 clones, with about two thirds as singletons. The TCR comes from a man in his fifties in good health and CMV-seronegative. J is TRBJ1-2 and V is TRBV2; 9 bases are shared with TRBD1. The sequenced sample was PBMCs. In DNA, the CDR3 is TGTGCCAGCAGGACAGGGGGGAGCTATGGCTACACCTTC. Translated, it gives CASRTGGSYGYTF.